Each of the 20 T cell receptor beta chains below was sequenced from the same sample in a study of shared clonotypes between healthy human individuals. Terminally differentiated effector memory CD45RA+ cells were excluded from the naive CD8 cells, which were CD45RO-negative and positively selected for CCR7. Produced via immunoSEQ multiplex PCR; TCRdb's table is partial and in-frame only. This sample has around 1,900,000 clones, with 93% found just once. Sample: naive CD8+ T cells from PBMCs. The receptors stem from a man between 18 and 35 years old in good health. Some clones in this sample may be carry-over from other donors' samples.

The rearrangement uses TRBV30 and TRBJ1-2, with no clear D. The CDR3 contains 10 residues. Germline CDR1 GTSNPN, CDR2 SVGIG (reference sequence). V was cut by 4 bases and J by 4 bases, with 4 bases left in between. The CDR3 region is CAWNSYGYTF. The CDR3 DNA follows: TGTGCCTGGAATAGCTATGGCTACACCTTC.

The J gene is TRBJ2-7, the V gene TRBV10-3; D may be TRBD2 (5 bases). This CDR3 region has 16 residues. The V gene's germline CDR1 is ENHRY and CDR2 SYGVKD. V was trimmed by 0 bases and J by 2 bases, leaving 14 bases between them. Here the CDR3 reads CAISESPASFPYEQYF. DNA of the CDR3: TGTGCCATCAGTGAGTCCCCAGCTAGCTTCCCCTACGAGCAGTACTTC.

This chain uses TRBV9 with TRBJ1-4, with D unresolved. The CDR3 sequence is 15 residues long. CDR1 and CDR2 from the germline V gene are SGDLS and YYNGEE. V lost 4 bases to trimming and J lost 0 bases, with 10 bases between them. CDR3 nucleotide sequence: TGTGCCAGCAGCTTTATGGGGACAACTAATGAAAAACTGTTTTTT. This encodes CASSFMGTTNEKLFF.

The chain links TRBV2 to TRBJ2-7; tentative D call: TRBD1 (6 bases). V lost 6 bases and J lost 7, with 13 bases in between. CDR3 length equals 12 residues. Per the germline V gene, CDR1 is SNHLY and CDR2 is FYNNEI. CDR3 residues: CASSLLDREQYF. For the CDR3, the DNA is TGTGCCAGCAGCCTCCTCGACAGGGAGCAGTACTTC.

This clone was observed once. The J gene is TRBJ2-7, the V gene TRBV15, with D perhaps TRBD1 (6 bases). The CDR3 runs 16 residues. The germline V and J ends were trimmed by 0 bases and 6 bases, with 18 bases remaining between them. Per germline, CDR1 LNHNV and CDR2 YYDKDF (reference sequence). CDR3 residues: CATSRERGLQGAEQYF. The CDR3 coding sequence is TGTGCCACCAGCAGAGAAAGGGGGTTACAGGGCGCCGAGCAGTACTTC.

The chain joins TRBV28 to TRBJ1-1; 11 bases line up with TRBD1. The CDR3 has 16 residues. The V and J ends lost 3 bases and 1 base, in that order; junction bases with no gene match: 4. Germline CDR1 MDHEN, CDR2 SYDVKM. CDR3 region: CASSLDRGLGNTEAFF. The CDR3 nucleotides read TGTGCCAGCAGTTTGGACAGGGGGCTAGGGAACACTGAAGCTTTCTTT.

V is TRBV7-6 and J is TRBJ2-7, with 7 positions matching TRBD2. Germline loops: CDR1 SGHVS, CDR2 FNYEAQ. This CDR3 region has 18 residues. V was clipped by 3 bases and J by 2 bases; unmatched bases: 16. The CDR3 DNA reads TGTGCCAGCAGCTTGGGCCCGCGCGGGAGTATCGGTCCCTACGAGCAGTACTTC. Translating gives CASSLGPRGSIGPYEQYF.

V gene TRBV19 combines with J gene TRBJ2-2; 10 bases agree with TRBD2. The CDR3 loop spans 18 amino acids. Per the germline V gene, CDR1 is LNHDA and CDR2 is SQIVND (reference sequence). J lost 4 bases, V lost 7 bases, and 15 bases had no gene match. The CDR3 DNA reads as TGTGCCAGTACTCAGGGGAGAATAGCGGGAGGTCTCACCGGGGAGCTGTTTTTT. Protein sequence: CASTQGRIAGGLTGELFF.

The chain employs TRBV5-1 and TRBJ2-1, with 8 bases lining up with TRBD2. J gave up 5 bases and V 0 bases, and 10 bases lay outside the gene matches. Germline V lookup: CDR1 SGHRS, CDR2 YFSETQ. This CDR3 comprises 17 residues. CDR3 bases: TGCGCCAGCAGCTTGGATCGGAGCGGGAGAGCGGACAATGAGCAGTTCTTC. It encodes CASSLDRSGRADNEQFF.

This clone came up once. The rearrangement links TRBV2 to TRBJ2-1, with no clear D. The CDR3 is made up of 15 amino acids. Germline lookup yields CDR1 SNHLY and CDR2 FYNNEI. Trimming pared 8 bases from V and 0 bases from J, leaving 14 bases between. The CDR3 bases are TGTGCCAGCCCTAGGAGTCTGGGCTCCTACAATGAGCAGTTCTTC. Amino acids: CASPRSLGSYNEQFF.

This clone showed up just once. This chain connects TRBV15 to TRBJ2-5, with D maybe TRBD2 (6 bases). CDR1 LNHNV and CDR2 YYDKDF come from the germline V gene (reference sequence). Trimming stripped 8 bases from V and 5 bases from J, with 18 bases between. CDR3 length: 14 amino acids. CDR3 nucleotide sequence: TGTGCCACCCAAAACTTTCGACTAGGGGAGACCCAGTACTTC. Amino acids: CATQNFRLGETQYF. Combining the CDR3 with reference TRBV15 and TRBJ2-5 gives the whole variable domain DAMVIQNPRYQVTQFGKPVTLSCSQTLNHNVMYWYQQKSSQAPKLLFHYYDKDFNNEADTPDNFQSRRPNTSFCFLDIRSPGLGDTAMYLCATQNFRLGETQYFGPGTRLLVL.

This chain joins TRBV27 and TRBJ2-1; 11 bases are a match to TRBD1. Looked up from germline, CDR1 is MNHEY and CDR2 is SMNVEV (reference sequence). This CDR3 is 15 amino acids long. The ends lost 7 bases at V and 6 bases at J; junction bases unmatched: 8. The CDR3 sequence is CASTTRDRGFNEQFF. CDR3 DNA sequence: TGTGCCAGCACAACCCGGGACAGGGGGTTCAATGAGCAGTTCTTC.

The gene calls are TRBV6-1 and TRBJ2-7, with 8 nucleotides matching TRBD1. Germline V gene sequence: CDR1 MNHNS, CDR2 SASEGT. The CDR3 spans 17 residues. V lost 4 bases and J lost 2; bases outside the gene matches: 13. The CDR3 is CASSAPDRGRLAYEQYF. The CDR3, as DNA: TGTGCCAGCAGTGCCCCCGACAGGGGACGACTCGCCTACGAGCAGTACTTC.

V usage is TRBV5-4 and J usage is TRBJ2-7; 10 positions match TRBD2. The CDR3 length is 16 residues. CDR1 is SGHNT, CDR2 YYREEE, per germline (reference sequence). J gave up 4 bases and V 4 bases, and 11 bases lay outside the gene matches. The CDR3 coding sequence is TGTGCCAGCAGCCAGAGACCGGGACTAGCGTTATACGAGCAGTACTTC. It is translated as CASSQRPGLALYEQYF.

Details on this clone: The same CDR3 can be traced to other DNA sequences in this sample. This sequence joins TRBV7-3 and TRBJ2-1, with TRBD2 matching over 10 bases. This CDR3 has 15 amino acids. The germline CDR1 and CDR2 sequences are SGHTA and FQGTGA. V was pared by 2 bases and J by 6 bases, with 4 bases of the junction left unmatched. CDR3 sequence reads: CASSLLAGGSNEQFF. CDR3 bases: TGTGCCAGCAGCTTATTAGCGGGAGGAAGCAATGAGCAGTTCTTC. Drawing the rest from reference TRBV7-3 and TRBJ2-1, the complete variable domain is GAGVSQTPSNKVTEKGKYVELRCDPISGHTALYWYRQSLGQGPEFLIYFQGTGAADDSGLPNDRFFAVRPEGSVSTLKIQRTERGDSAVYLCASSLLAGGSNEQFFGPGTRLTVL.

The chain uses TRBV2 and TRBJ2-3; 8 bases match TRBD2. Germline V gene lookup returns CDR1 SNHLY and CDR2 FYNNEI. The ends lost 8 bases at V and 0 bases at J; junction bases unmatched: 16. The CDR3 has 18 residues. The CDR3 protein is CASEGYDSGNTSTDTQYF. As DNA, the CDR3 is TGTGCCAGCGAGGGATACGATAGCGGGAACACTAGCACAGATACGCAGTATTTT.

This clone was detected once. The chain couples TRBV19 to TRBJ1-2; possible D gene TRBD1, 6 bases. The V gene lost 10 bases and the J gene lost 6 bases, with 24 bases spanning the gap. Germline assignment: CDR1 LNHDA and CDR2 SQIVND (reference sequence). The CDR3 extends over 15 amino acids. CDR3 DNA: TGTGCCACTAACGGGCGGACAACAGGGAAGGATGGCTACACCTTC. This translates into CATNGRTTGKDGYTF.

The V gene is TRBV27, the J gene TRBJ2-1; no reliable D call. V was shortened by 3 bases and J by 10 bases, with 7 bases between the two germline ends. CDR1 is MNHEY, CDR2 SMNVEV, per germline (reference sequence). CDR3 length: 11 amino acids. The DNA for the CDR3 is TGTGCCAGCAGTTTGGGTGAGGAGCAGTTCTTC. Amino acid sequence: CASSLGEEQFF.

The chain links TRBV27 to TRBJ1-5; D possibly corresponds to TRBD1 (6 bases). The CDR3 covers 16 residues. V was clipped by 6 bases and J by 2 bases, with 17 bases between them. Germline-derived CDR1 and CDR2 are MNHEY and SMNVEV (reference sequence). CDR3 bases: TGTGCCAGCAGCCAAGAAACAGGGTCACGCAATCAGCCCCAGCATTTT. The encoded protein is CASSQETGSRNQPQHF.

V is TRBV28 and J is TRBJ2-7; D is uncertain. The CDR3 has 14 residues. Looked up from germline, CDR1 is MDHEN and CDR2 is SYDVKM. V was clipped by 4 bases and J by 2 bases, with 12 bases between them. Written as DNA, the CDR3 is TGTGCCAGCAGTTCCCTAGTAGATACCTACGAGCAGTACTTC. Its protein is CASSSLVDTYEQYF. Full variable domain (remainder filled in from reference TRBV28 and TRBJ2-7): DVKVTQSSRYLVKRTGEKVFLECVQDMDHENMFWYRQDPGLGLRLIYFSYDVKMKEKGDIPEGYSVSREKKERFSLILESASTNQTSMYLCASSSLVDTYEQYFGPGTRLTVT.